This T cell receptor beta chain was found in a study of blood T cell repertoires in COVID-19. The overall study: Samples taken during acute and convalescent COVID-19 were collected in the United States, Italy and Spain.

Generated by immunoSEQ multiplex PCR, the TCRdb table keeps only in-frame clones and is missing some. The data show about 28,000 clones, over 75% seen once. Germline-derived CDR1 and CDR2 are SGDLS and YYNGEE. This CDR3 has 14 residues. The V end lost 0 bases, the J end lost 6 bases, and 12 bases lay between the germline ends. The sample was peripheral blood. This TCR came from a man in his 70s with active COVID-19. This chain joins TRBV9 and TRBJ1-1; D is undetermined. The CDR3: CASSVVGRGSEAFF. The CDR3 DNA sequence: TGTGCCAGCAGCGTAGTGGGTCGAGGGTCTGAAGCTTTCTTT.